This T cell receptor beta chain was found in a study of control samples from healthy donors and cancer patients. TCRdb's table, derived via immunoSEQ multiplex PCR, lists solely in-frame clones and lacks some. This table holds about 220,000 clones, around 94% found once. The source material was blood. The sequence was obtained from a man aged 45 to 65 in good health.

In DNA form, the CDR3 reads TGTGCCACCAGCGATTTAGCGGGGACCCAGGAGTTCTTC. This codes for CATSDLAGTQEFF. The chain uses TRBV15 and TRBJ2-1, with 8 nucleotides matching TRBD2. The CDR3 loop spans 13 amino acids. With 5 bases clipped from V and 14 bases from J, the junction kept 11 bases outside the gene matches. Germline lookup yields CDR1 LNHNV and CDR2 YYDKDF (reference sequence).